The clone carrying this T cell receptor (beta chain) was detected only a few times. Original handling: Reference gene primer amplification gave nucleated cell count estimates. Here immunoSEQ multiplex PCR was the method, and the copy in TCRdb shows in-frame clones only, minus some. That table gives V, J and clone size, and the DNA gave D and trimming. The sample has roughly 270,000 clones; roughly 85% are singletons. The participants were between roughly 18 and 100 years old and came from some 23 US areas. Clinical history as reported by participants underpinned cohort assignment. This record belongs to a study of blood T cell repertoires in COVID-19. This receptor was identified in a woman aged 45-65 years who had recovered from COVID-19. Material: PBMCs or T cells enriched from blood (not recorded which).

CDR3 coding DNA: TGTGCCAGCAGTTTTTACAGTGAAGCTTTCTTT. Translated: CASSFYSEAFF. The chain uses TRBV12-3 or TRBV12-4 and TRBJ1-1; the D is unclear. The V gene lost 3 bases and the J gene lost 7 bases, with 6 bases spanning the gap. CDR3 size: 11 residues.